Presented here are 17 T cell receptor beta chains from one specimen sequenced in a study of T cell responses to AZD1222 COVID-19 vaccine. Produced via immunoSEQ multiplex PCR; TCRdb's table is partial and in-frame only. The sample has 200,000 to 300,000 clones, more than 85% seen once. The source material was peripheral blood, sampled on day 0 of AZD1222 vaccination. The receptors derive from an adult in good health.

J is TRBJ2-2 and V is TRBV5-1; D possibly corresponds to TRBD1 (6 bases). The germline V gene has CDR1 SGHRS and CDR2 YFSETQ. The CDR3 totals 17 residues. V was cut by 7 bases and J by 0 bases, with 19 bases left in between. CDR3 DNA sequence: TGCGCCAGCGGCCGGGACACTCAAGTTTCGAACACCGGGGAGCTGTTTTTT. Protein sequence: CASGRDTQVSNTGELFF.

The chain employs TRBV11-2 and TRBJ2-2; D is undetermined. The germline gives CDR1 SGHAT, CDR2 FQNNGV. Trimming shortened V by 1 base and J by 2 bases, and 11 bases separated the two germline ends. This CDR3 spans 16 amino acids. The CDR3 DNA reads TGTGCCAGCAGCTTAGCCGGGTGGATCAACACCGGGGAGCTGTTTTTT. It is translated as CASSLAGWINTGELFF.

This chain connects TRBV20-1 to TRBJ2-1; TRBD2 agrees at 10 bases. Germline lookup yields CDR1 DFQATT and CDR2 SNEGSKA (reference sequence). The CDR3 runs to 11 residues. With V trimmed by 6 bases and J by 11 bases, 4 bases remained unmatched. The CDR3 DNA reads TGCAGTGCAGCGGGAGGGCGGCAGCAGTTCTTC. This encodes CSAAGGRQQFF.

DNA for the CDR3: TGTGCCACCAGTGATTTCGAACGGCATACGCAGTATTTT. It translates to CATSDFERHTQYF. This chain uses TRBV24-1 with TRBJ2-3; no clear D. CDR3 length equals 13 residues. CDR1 KGHDR and CDR2 SFDVKD come from the germline V gene. Between the trimmed V and J ends, which lost 1 base and 7 bases, there was a span of 8 bases.

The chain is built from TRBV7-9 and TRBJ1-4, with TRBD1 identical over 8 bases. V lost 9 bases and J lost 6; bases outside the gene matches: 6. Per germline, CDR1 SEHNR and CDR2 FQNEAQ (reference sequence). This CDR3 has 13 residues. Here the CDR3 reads CASRTGMDEKLFF. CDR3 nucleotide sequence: TGTGCCAGTAGGACAGGGATGGATGAAAAACTGTTTTTT.

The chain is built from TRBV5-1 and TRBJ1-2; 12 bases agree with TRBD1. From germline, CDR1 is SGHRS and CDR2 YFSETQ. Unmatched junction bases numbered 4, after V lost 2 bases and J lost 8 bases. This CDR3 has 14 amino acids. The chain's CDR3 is CASSFGTGGEGYTF. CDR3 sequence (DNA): TGCGCCAGCAGCTTTGGGACAGGGGGCGAAGGCTACACCTTC. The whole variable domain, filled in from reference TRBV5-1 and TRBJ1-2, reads KAGVTQTPRYLIKTRGQQVTLSCSPISGHRSVSWYQQTPGQGLQFLFEYFSETQRNKGNFPGRFSGRQFSNSRSEMNVSTLELGDSALYLCASSFGTGGEGYTFGSGTRLTVV.

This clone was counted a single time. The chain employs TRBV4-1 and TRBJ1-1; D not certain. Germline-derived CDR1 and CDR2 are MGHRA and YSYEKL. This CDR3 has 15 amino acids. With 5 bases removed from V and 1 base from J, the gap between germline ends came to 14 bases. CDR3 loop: CASSARTGANTEAFF. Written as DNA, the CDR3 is TGCGCCAGCAGCGCCCGGACGGGTGCGAACACTGAAGCTTTCTTT.

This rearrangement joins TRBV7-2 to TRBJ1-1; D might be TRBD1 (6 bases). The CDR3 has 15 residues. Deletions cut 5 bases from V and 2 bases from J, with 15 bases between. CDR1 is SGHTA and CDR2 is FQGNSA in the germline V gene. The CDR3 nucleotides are TGTGCCAGCAGCGACAGCGGGGGGCTAAACACTGAAGCTTTCTTT. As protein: CASSDSGGLNTEAFF.

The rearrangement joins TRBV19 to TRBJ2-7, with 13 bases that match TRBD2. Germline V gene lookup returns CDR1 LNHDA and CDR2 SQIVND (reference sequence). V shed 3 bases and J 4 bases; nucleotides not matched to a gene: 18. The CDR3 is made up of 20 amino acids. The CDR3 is CASSIILTSGRGRTLYEQYF. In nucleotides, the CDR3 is TGTGCCAGTAGTATCATCCTAACTAGCGGGAGGGGGAGGACACTTTACGAGCAGTACTTC.

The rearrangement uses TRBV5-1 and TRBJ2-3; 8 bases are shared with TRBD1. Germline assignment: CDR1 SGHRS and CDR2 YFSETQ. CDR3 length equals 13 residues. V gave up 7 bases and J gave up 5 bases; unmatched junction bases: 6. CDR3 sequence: CASRAGTGDTQYF. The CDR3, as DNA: TGCGCCAGCCGAGCAGGGACAGGAGATACGCAGTATTTT.

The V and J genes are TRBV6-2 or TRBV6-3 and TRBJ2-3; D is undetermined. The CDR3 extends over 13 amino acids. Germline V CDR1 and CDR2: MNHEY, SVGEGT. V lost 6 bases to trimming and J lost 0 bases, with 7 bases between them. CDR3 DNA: TGTGCCAGCAGCCAGAAAAGCACAGATACGCAGTATTTT. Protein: CASSQKSTDTQYF.

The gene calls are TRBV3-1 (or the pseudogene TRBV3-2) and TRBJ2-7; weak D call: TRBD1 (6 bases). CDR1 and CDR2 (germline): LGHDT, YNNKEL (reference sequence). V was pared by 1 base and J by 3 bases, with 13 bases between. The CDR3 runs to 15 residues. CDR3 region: CASSQVQQGYYEQYF. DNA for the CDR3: TGTGCCAGCAGCCAAGTTCAACAGGGATACTACGAGCAGTACTTC.

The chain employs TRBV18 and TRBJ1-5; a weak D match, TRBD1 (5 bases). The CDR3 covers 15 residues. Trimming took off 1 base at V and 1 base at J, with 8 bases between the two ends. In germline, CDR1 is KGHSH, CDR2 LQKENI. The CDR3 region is CASSPLAGSNQPQHF. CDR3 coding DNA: TGTGCCAGCTCACCACTCGCAGGGAGCAATCAGCCCCAGCATTTT.

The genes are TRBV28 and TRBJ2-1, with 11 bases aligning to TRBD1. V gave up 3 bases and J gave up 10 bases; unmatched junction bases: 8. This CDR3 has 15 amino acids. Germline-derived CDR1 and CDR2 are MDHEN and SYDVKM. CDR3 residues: CASSFARTGGWEQFF. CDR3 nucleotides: TGTGCCAGCAGTTTTGCACGGACAGGGGGCTGGGAGCAGTTCTTC.

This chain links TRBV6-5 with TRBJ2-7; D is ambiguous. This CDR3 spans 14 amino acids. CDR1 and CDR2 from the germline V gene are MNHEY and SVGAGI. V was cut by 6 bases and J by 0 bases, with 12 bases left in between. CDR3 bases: TGTGCCAGCAGCGGACGGTTCAGCTCCTACGAGCAGTACTTC. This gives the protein CASSGRFSSYEQYF.

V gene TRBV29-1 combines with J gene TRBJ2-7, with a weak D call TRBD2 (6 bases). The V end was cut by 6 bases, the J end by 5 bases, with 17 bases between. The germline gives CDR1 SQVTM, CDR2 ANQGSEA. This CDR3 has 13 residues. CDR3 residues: CSVFRDSGDEQYF. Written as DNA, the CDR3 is TGCAGCGTCTTCCGGGACTCGGGGGACGAGCAGTACTTC.

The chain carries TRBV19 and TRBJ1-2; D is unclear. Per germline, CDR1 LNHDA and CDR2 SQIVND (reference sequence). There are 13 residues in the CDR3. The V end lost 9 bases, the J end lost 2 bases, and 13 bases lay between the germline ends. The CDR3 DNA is TGTGCCAGCCGGTCACTAGGGAACTATGGCTACACCTTC. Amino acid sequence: CASRSLGNYGYTF.